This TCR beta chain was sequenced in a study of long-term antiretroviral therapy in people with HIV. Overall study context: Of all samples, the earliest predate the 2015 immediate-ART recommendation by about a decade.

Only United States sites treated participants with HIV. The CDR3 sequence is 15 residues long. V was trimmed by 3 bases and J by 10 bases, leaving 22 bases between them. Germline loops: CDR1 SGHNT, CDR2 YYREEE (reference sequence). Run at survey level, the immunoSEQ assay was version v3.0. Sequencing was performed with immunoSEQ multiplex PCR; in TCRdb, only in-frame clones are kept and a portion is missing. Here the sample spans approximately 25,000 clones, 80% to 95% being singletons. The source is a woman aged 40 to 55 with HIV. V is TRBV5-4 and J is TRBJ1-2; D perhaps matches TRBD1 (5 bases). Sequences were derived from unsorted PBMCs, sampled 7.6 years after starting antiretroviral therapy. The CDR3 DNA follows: TGTGCCAGCAGCTCGAGTAACACGGAGGGGACCTCCTACACCTTC. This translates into CASSSSNTEGTSYTF.